This T cell receptor beta chain stems from a study of T cell repertoires in cytomegalovirus infection. Overall study: Epitope selection comprised recently identified HLA-C-restricted CMV epitopes and well-studied HLA-B-restricted CMV epitopes. The public TCR beta signatures pointed to both CMV infection and matching HLA type. Study results and limitations: The cumulative frequency of public TCR beta families identified carriers of CMV plus the relevant HLA. The response measured ex vivo was dominated by TCR beta clonotypes (HLA-C-restricted and CMV-specific).

TCRdb ran MiXCR on the reads and lists one entry per CDR3 protein. This table has roughly 920,000 distinct CDR3 sequences, approximately 31% appearing once. As to this clonotype: As yet, its antigen is unknown.

Trimming cost V 3 bases and J 1 base, with 14 bases left between them. There are 15 residues in the CDR3. Germline assignment: CDR1 SQVTM and CDR2 ANQGSEA. The receptor was derived from a human donor in good health (CMV status not recorded). Some clones in this sample may be carry-over from other donors' samples. The gene calls are TRBV29-1 and TRBJ2-3; D may correspond to TRBD1 or TRBD2 (5 bases each). The material sequenced was cultured CD8+ T cells from PBMCs, taken from culture after CMV antigen stimulation. CDR3 nucleotides: TGCAGCGTTGATGGACAACCCGGGGGCACAGATACGCAGTATTTT. Amino acids: CSVDGQPGGTDTQYF.